The present TCR beta chain was sequenced within a study of human T cells and chemical hapten exposure. V was cut by 2 bases and J by 3 bases, with 7 bases left in between. Germline V gives CDR1 SGHTA, CDR2 FQGTGA. The CDR3 runs to 13 residues. This clonotype was found many times. Time point given: patch test 1, 2 weeks after DPC sensitization. Treatment indicated: therapeutic diphenylcyclopropenone sensitization with weekly scalp DPC. One entry per CDR3 protein, called by TCRdb with MiXCR from the RACE reads. This repertoire shows approximately 90,000 distinct CDR3 sequences, 9.5% to 15% found once; its top ten account for approximately 2%.

The specimen comprised whole blood, sampled in connection with sensitization to the hapten diphenylcyclopropenone (DPC). V and J are TRBV7-3 and TRBJ2-5; D is possibly TRBD2 (6 bases). The origin of this receptor is a woman in her 40s with alopecia areata. Some clones in this sample may be carry-over from other donors' samples. CDR3 in amino acids: CASSLRREETQYF. The CDR3 bases are TGTGCCAGCAGCTTACGGAGGGAAGAGACCCAGTACTTC.